The following is a T cell receptor (beta chain) sequence with its context. Its antigen is unknown. As TCR cDNA was made by 5'RACE template switching, a universal primer site and UMIs were added. MiXCR was run by TCRdb on the 5' RACE reads, yielding one entry per CDR3 protein. Of approximately 600,000 distinct CDR3 sequences listed, around an eighth are singletons. This sample stems from a study of T cells after yellow fever vaccination. Study conclusions and caveats: The booster response re-showed most primary clones: more than 95% CD4, approximately 90% CD8. When the response was secondary, it was weaker but reached its peak faster, day 5 versus 15.

V lost 0 bases and J lost 2; bases outside the gene matches: 5. Germline assignment: CDR1 SGDLS and CDR2 YYNGEE. This CDR3 comprises 16 residues. The sample was PBMCs, taken on the day of the yellow fever booster vaccination. V is TRBV9 and J is TRBJ2-3, with 8 bases matching TRBD1. The receptor comes from a man in his thirties or forties who received the YFV17D yellow fever vaccine. CDR3 nucleotide sequence: TGTGCCAGCAGCGTAGCCAGGACAGGGTTCACAGATACGCAGTATTTT. Translated, it gives CASSVARTGFTDTQYF.